This T cell receptor (beta chain) derives from a study of T-cell reconstitution after alpha-beta-depleted transplantation in children. For TCRbeta, the library was prepared with unique molecular identifiers. TCRdb called the PCR reads again in MiXCR, with one record for every CDR3 protein. The sample carries approximately 400,000 distinct CDR3 sequences, under 13% recorded once. The germline V gene encodes CDR1 SGHTA and CDR2 FQGNSA. CDR3 length: 16 amino acids. The V and J ends lost 1 base and 10 bases respectively, with 17 bases between them. This clonotype was recorded only once. The source was PBMCs from the stem cell graft donor, collected from the stem cell graft. The clonotype comes from a human donor who donated a stem cell graft to a child with acute myeloid leukemia. The chain combines TRBV7-2 with TRBJ1-6; the D gene is possibly TRBD1 (5 bases). The CDR3 DNA reads TGTGCCAGCAGCTTAGTGTTGGGGGTCGGGGGATCACCCCTCCACTTT. It yields the protein CASSLVLGVGGSPLHF.